Listed here are 18 T cell receptor beta chains from one sample, sequenced in a study of T cells in Graves' hyperthyroidism and ophthalmopathy. The source material, RNA transcripts, was used to amplify TCR beta CDR3 regions. The study used the HTBI primer set for a first-round RT-PCR of the TCR CDR3. MiXCR, run by TCRdb on the multiplex PCR reads, gives a single entry per CDR3 protein. The sample includes hundreds of thousands of distinct CDR3 sequences, 35% of them seen just once. Sequencing was performed on blood. All receptors come from a woman aged 40 to 50 with Graves' hyperthyroidism.

This clonotype came up once. The chain links TRBV29-1 to TRBJ1-1, with unresolved D. The germline V gene encodes CDR1 SQVTM and CDR2 ANQGSEA. The CDR3 covers 9 residues. CDR3 sequence (DNA): TGCACCTTTGGCACTGAAGCTTTCTTT. Translated: CTFGTEAFF.

This clonotype was counted a few times. DNA of the CDR3: TGTGCCATCAGCGCCGGGACTAGCGATGAGACCCAGTACTTC. This sequence encodes CAISAGTSDETQYF. The chain uses TRBV10-3 and TRBJ2-5; 10 positions match TRBD2. The CDR3 is 14 residues long. The V gene end was trimmed by 6 bases and the J gene end by 5 bases; junction bases not matched to a gene: 6. CDR1 and CDR2 (germline): ENHRY, SYGVKD.

On this clonotype itself: A junction end diverges from the germline sequence, so it may reflect a read error. V usage is TRBV19 and J usage is TRBJ1-2, with D tentatively TRBD1 (6 bases). Germline values: CDR1 LNHDA, CDR2 SQIVND (reference sequence). This CDR3 has 10 residues. For the CDR3, the DNA is TGTGCCAGTAGTAACAGGGTTAGGCACTTC. It specifies CASSNRVRHF.

V gene TRBV6-2 or TRBV6-3 combines with J gene TRBJ2-2; 8 nucleotides line up with TRBD1. There are 17 residues in the CDR3. Germline lookup yields CDR1 MNHEY and CDR2 SVGEGT. V lost 1 base to trimming and J lost 5 bases; unmatched junction nucleotides: 9. The CDR3 is CASSYFDRGSWTGELFF. In DNA, the CDR3 is TGTGCCAGCAGTTACTTTGACAGGGGATCATGGACCGGGGAGCTGTTTTTT.

This clonotype turned up a few times. The genes are TRBV5-4 and TRBJ1-2; 9 positions match TRBD1. The CDR3 covers 14 residues. Germline assignment: CDR1 SGHNT and CDR2 YYREEE (reference sequence). The V gene end was trimmed by 4 bases and the J gene end by 8 bases; junction bases not matched to a gene: 9. Written as DNA, the CDR3 is TGTGCCAGCAGCCGGGACAGGGTTGTGGAGGGCTACACCTTC. Its protein is CASSRDRVVEGYTF.

On this clonotype itself: An end of the junction does not agree with germline; a read error may underlie this. The chain is built from TRBV7-7 and TRBJ2-2; D remains ambiguous. Germline assignment: CDR1 SSHAT and CDR2 FNYEAQ (reference sequence). This CDR3 is built from 17 residues. The CDR3 is CASSLRPPLGNTGELFF. In DNA form, the CDR3 reads TGTGCTAGCAGCTTACGACCTCCCTTGGGTAACACCGGGGAGCTGTTTTTT.

This clonotype was recorded at least ten times. The chain links TRBV7-3 to TRBJ2-5, with TRBD2 matching over 11 bases. The trim removed 5 bases at V and 8 bases at J, leaving 4 bases unmatched. The CDR3 is made up of 13 amino acids. The germline V gene has CDR1 SGHTA and CDR2 FQGTGA. As DNA, the CDR3 is TGTGCCAGCAGCGGGACTAGCGGTACTACCCAGTACTTC. The encoded protein is CASSGTSGTTQYF.

This clonotype has just one count. A much larger clonotype is one base distant, so this may be a read error. V and J are TRBV7-9 and TRBJ2-7; D remains ambiguous. CDR3 length: 12 residues. The V gene's germline CDR1 is SEHNR and CDR2 FQNEAQ (reference sequence). V was pared by 2 bases and J by 13 bases, with 15 bases between. The CDR3 bases are TGTGCCAGCAGCTTAACGGAACGTCCGAATTACTTC. Translating it yields CASSLTERPNYF. Filled out from reference TRBV7-9 and TRBJ2-7, the complete variable domain reads DTGVSQNPRHKITKRGQNVTFRCDPISEHNRLYWYRQTLGQGPEFLTYFQNEAQLEKSRLLSDRFSAERPKGSFSTLEIQRTEQGDSAMYLCASSLTERPNYFGPGTRLTVT.

J is TRBJ1-5 and V is TRBV5-5; 7 positions match TRBD1. J gave up 11 bases and V 0 bases, and 11 bases lay outside the gene matches. The germline gives CDR1 SGHKS, CDR2 YYEKEE (reference sequence). The length of the CDR3 is 15 residues. The CDR3 region is CASSLAQGGGETQHF. The CDR3, as DNA: TGTGCCAGCAGCTTGGCGCAGGGGGGGGGAGAGACCCAGCATTTT.

The V call is TRBV19, the J call TRBJ1-4; D remains ambiguous. V lost 1 base, J lost 11 bases, and 14 bases lay in between. The CDR3 runs to 14 residues. Per the germline V gene, CDR1 is LNHDA and CDR2 is SQIVND (reference sequence). CDR3 nucleotide sequence: TGTGCCAGTAGTATAGGCGACGTGGAGCAGAAACTGTTTTTT. It yields the protein CASSIGDVEQKLFF.

This clonotype showed up just once. This may stem from a read error, because a much larger clone lies one nucleotide away. The V gene is TRBV6-6, the J gene TRBJ1-6; D is unclear. This CDR3 has 12 amino acids. The V and J ends lost 7 bases and 14 bases respectively, with 15 bases between them. Germline V lookup: CDR1 MNHNY, CDR2 SVGAGI (reference sequence). The CDR3 protein is CASNYRGVTLHF. DNA of the CDR3: TGTGCCAGCAATTATCGAGGTGTGACCCTCCACTTT.

This clonotype came up many times. The chain is built from TRBV5-8 and TRBJ2-5, with D uncertain. The CDR3 loop spans 12 amino acids. Germline V gene sequence: CDR1 SGHTS, CDR2 YDEGEE. With 4 bases removed from V and 1 base from J, the gap between germline ends came to 5 bases. The CDR3 nucleotides read TGTGCCAGCAGCGGCTTCCAAGAGACCCAGTACTTC. This encodes CASSGFQETQYF. The whole variable domain, filled in from reference TRBV5-8 and TRBJ2-5, reads EAGVTQSPTHLIKTRGQQATLRCSPISGHTSVYWYQQALGLGLQFLLWYDEGEERNRGNFPPRFSGRQFPNYSSELNVNALELEDSALYLCASSGFQETQYFGPGTRLLVL.

This rearrangement joins TRBV19 to TRBJ2-5, with 10 bases that match TRBD2. The CDR3 runs to 18 residues. The germline gives CDR1 LNHDA, CDR2 SQIVND (reference sequence). V was pared by 6 bases and J by 5 bases, with 18 bases of the junction left unmatched. CDR3 nucleotides: TGTGCCAGTAGCACCGTGGCCCAACCAACAGCGGGAGGGGAGACCCAGTACTTC. It encodes CASSTVAQPTAGGETQYF.

The chain uses TRBV20-1 and TRBJ2-7; TRBD2 aligns across 10 bases. Germline CDR1 reads DFQATT; CDR2 reads SNEGSKA (reference sequence). This CDR3 contains 13 residues. V lost 6 bases and J lost 5; bases outside the gene matches: 7. The chain's CDR3 is CSAETGTSDEQYF. The CDR3 coding sequence is TGCAGTGCAGAGACCGGGACTAGCGACGAGCAGTACTTC.

This clonotype was seen once. The CDR3 DNA follows: TGTGCCAGCAGCTTACGCTTGCGAGCGGGAGGCCAAAGAGAGACCCAGTACTTC. Protein: CASSLRLRAGGQRETQYF. The rearrangement links TRBV7-2 to TRBJ2-5; 9 bases align to TRBD2. The CDR3 runs 18 residues. The germline V gene has CDR1 SGHTA and CDR2 FQGNSA. J was trimmed by 4 bases and V by 2 bases; bases with no gene match: 14. Variable domain in full (rest from reference TRBV7-2 and TRBJ2-5): GAGVSQSPSNKVTEKGKDVELRCDPISGHTALYWYRQSLGQGLEFLIYFQGNSAPDKSGLPSDRFSAERTGGSVSTLTIQRTQQEDSAVYLCASSLRLRAGGQRETQYFGPGTRLLVL.

The chain employs TRBV7-9 and TRBJ1-4; D gene uncertain. This CDR3 has 16 residues. V was shortened by 5 bases and J by 2 bases, with 15 bases between the two germline ends. Germline V lookup: CDR1 SEHNR, CDR2 FQNEAQ (reference sequence). The CDR3 loop reads CASSRGEEGTNEKLFF. The CDR3 DNA is TGTGCCAGCAGCCGGGGAGAAGAAGGGACTAATGAAAAACTGTTTTTT.

The chain carries TRBV7-4 and TRBJ2-2; tentatively, D is TRBD1 (6 bases). CDR3 length: 16 amino acids. Trimming removed 1 base at V and 3 bases at J, with 12 bases between. In germline, CDR1 is SGHVT, CDR2 SQSDAQ. The CDR3 region is CASSLEGAGDTGELFF. Written as DNA, the CDR3 is TGTGCCAGCAGCTTAGAAGGGGCAGGGGACACCGGGGAGCTGTTTTTT. Looking up the rest from reference TRBV7-4 and TRBJ2-2 gives the full variable domain: GAGVSQSPRYKVAKRGRDVALRCDSISGHVTLYWYRQTLGQGSEVLTYSQSDAQRDKSGRPSGRFSAERPERSVSTLKIQRTEQGDSAVYLCASSLEGAGDTGELFFGEGSRLTVL.

The chain uses TRBV2 and TRBJ2-6; D is possibly TRBD2 (5 bases). The CDR3 contains 14 residues. CDR1 is SNHLY, CDR2 FYNNEI, per germline. Trimming took 6 bases from V and 3 from J, leaving 9 bases between them. The CDR3 reads CASRGASGANVLTF. DNA of the CDR3: TGTGCCAGCAGGGGAGCGAGTGGGGCCAACGTCCTGACTTTC.